This T cell receptor (beta chain) was sequenced during a study of T cell repertoires in cytomegalovirus infection. Overall study context: Both CMV infection and a matching HLA type were indicated by public TCR beta signatures.

TCRdb ran MiXCR on the reads and lists one entry per CDR3 protein. This sample has about 920,000 distinct CDR3 sequences, with 30% to 40% found just once. Germline CDR1 SGHRS, CDR2 YFSETQ. V shed 3 bases and J shed 6 bases, with 9 bases lying between them. This CDR3 contains 12 residues. About this clonotype itself: Its antigen is unidentified.

V is TRBV5-1 and J is TRBJ1-2, with D uncertain. This TCR derives from a human donor in good health (CMV status not recorded). Some clones in this sample may be carry-over from other donors' samples. The sequences come from cultured CD8+ T cells from PBMCs, collected from culture after CMV antigen stimulation. CDR3 in amino acids: CASSWSGHGYTF. CDR3 coding DNA: TGCGCCAGCAGCTGGAGCGGACATGGCTACACCTTC.